These 21 T cell receptor beta chains came from one sample sequenced in a study of shared clonotypes between healthy human individuals. Assay: immunoSEQ multiplex PCR; the TCRdb copy retains only in-frame clones and omits some. This sample yields some 2.3 million clones, of which over 85% are seen a single time; 0.3% to 0.4% belongs to the top ten. Input material: naive CD4+ T cells from PBMCs. Specified subset: CD45RA+ positively selected. These receptor sequences come from a man between 18 and 29 years old in good health. Some clones in this sample may be carry-over from other donors' samples.

The V and J genes are TRBV2 and TRBJ2-1, with a tentative D call TRBD2 (5 bases). Trimming removed 7 bases from V and 8 bases from J, with 15 bases in between. The CDR3 totals 13 residues. Germline V gene lookup returns CDR1 SNHLY and CDR2 FYNNEI. The CDR3: CASMAGSKHEQFF. For the CDR3, the DNA is TGTGCCAGCATGGCGGGTAGCAAGCATGAGCAGTTCTTC.

This clone was seen a few times. Other nucleotide sequences in the sample specify the same CDR3. The CDR3 coding sequence is TGCAGTGCAGGGTTGAATCAGCCCCAGCATTTT. Translating it yields CSAGLNQPQHF. The rearrangement links TRBV20-1 to TRBJ1-5; D gene ambiguous. The V and J ends lost 6 bases and 4 bases respectively, with 7 bases between them. The CDR3 length is 11 residues. Germline V gene lookup returns CDR1 DFQATT and CDR2 SNEGSKA (reference sequence).

The chain joins TRBV28 to TRBJ2-2; D is perhaps TRBD1 (6 bases). Germline CDR1 reads MDHEN; CDR2 reads SYDVKM. Trimming removed 8 bases at V and 2 bases at J, with 9 bases between. This CDR3 is built from 13 residues. The chain's CDR3 is CASQGTNTGELFF. The CDR3 region has the DNA TGTGCCAGCCAGGGGACAAACACCGGGGAGCTGTTTTTT.

A few counts support this clone. The same CDR3 is also encoded by other DNA sequences in this sample. DNA of the CDR3: TGTGCTAGTGGCATGGACAGTGCCTATGGCTACACCTTC. Translated, it gives CASGMDSAYGYTF. The chain uses TRBV12-5 and TRBJ1-2; tentative D call: TRBD1 (6 bases). Germline values: CDR1 LGHNT, CDR2 FRNRAP. The V and J ends lost 6 bases and 4 bases respectively, with 12 bases between them. The CDR3 is 13 amino acids.

This chain connects TRBV27 to TRBJ1-5; TRBD1 aligns across 8 bases. The CDR3 is made up of 19 amino acids. The germline CDR1 and CDR2 sequences are MNHEY and SMNVEV (reference sequence). Germline trimming cut 3 bases from V and 0 bases from J; bases unmatched to any gene: 13. CDR3 amino acids: CASSFRGQAGLSSNQPQHF. The CDR3 DNA reads TGTGCCAGCAGTTTTCGGGGACAGGCCGGGCTGAGTAGCAATCAGCCCCAGCATTTT.

The chain has TRBV6-1 and TRBJ1-3; no definite D call. CDR3 size: 12 residues. With 5 bases removed from V and 7 bases from J, the gap between germline ends came to 9 bases. Germline V gene lookup returns CDR1 MNHNS and CDR2 SASEGT. DNA of the CDR3: TGTGCCAGCAGTCCACCCGACAACACCATATATTTT. This sequence encodes CASSPPDNTIYF.

The count of this clone is one. Other DNA sequences within the sample encode an identical CDR3. The rearrangement uses TRBV5-8 and TRBJ1-1; perhaps TRBD1 as D (5 bases). The CDR3 has 13 residues. The germline gives CDR1 SGHTS, CDR2 YDEGEE. Deletions cut 1 base from V and 2 bases from J, with 6 bases between. The CDR3 region has the DNA TGTGCCAGCAGCTTGCAGGGAAACACTGAAGCTTTCTTT. It encodes CASSLQGNTEAFF.

The rearrangement uses TRBV10-2 and TRBJ2-7, with D possibly TRBD2 on 6 matching bases. V lost 5 bases to trimming and J lost 6 bases, with 20 bases between them. The germline CDR1 and CDR2 sequences are WSHSY and SAAADI. This CDR3 has 15 residues. CDR3 in DNA: TGCGCCAGCAGTACACCTCGGCTAGCGATTTTCGAGCAGTACTTC. Translated, it gives CASSTPRLAIFEQYF.

The V and J genes are TRBV4-1 and TRBJ2-1; 9 nucleotides align to TRBD2. From germline, CDR1 is MGHRA and CDR2 YSYEKL. The CDR3 sequence is 16 residues long. J lost 2 bases, V lost 1 base, and 3 bases had no gene match. CDR3 DNA: TGCGCCAGCAGCCAAGCTAGCGGGATGACCTACAATGAGCAGTTCTTC. Amino acid sequence: CASSQASGMTYNEQFF.

V is TRBV7-8 and J is TRBJ1-5; D is unclear. CDR1 is SGHVS and CDR2 is FQNEAQ in the germline V gene. Trimming took off 3 bases at V and 7 bases at J, with 10 bases between the two ends. The CDR3 spans 13 residues. The CDR3 DNA sequence: TGTGCCAGCAGCTTCGACCTAGGACAGCCCCAGCATTTT. Translation gives CASSFDLGQPQHF.

The count of this clone is one. The V gene is TRBV5-1, the J gene TRBJ2-6; D uncertain. This CDR3 has 19 amino acids. V was pared by 4 bases and J by 0 bases, with 20 bases between. CDR1 SGHRS and CDR2 YFSETQ come from the germline V gene. CDR3 coding DNA: TGCGCCAGCAGCCCCCTTGCCCGGAGCCACAGCTCTGGGGCCAACGTCCTGACTTTC. The encoded protein is CASSPLARSHSSGANVLTF. Drawing the rest from reference TRBV5-1 and TRBJ2-6, the complete variable domain is KAGVTQTPRYLIKTRGQQVTLSCSPISGHRSVSWYQQTPGQGLQFLFEYFSETQRNKGNFPGRFSGRQFSNSRSEMNVSTLELGDSALYLCASSPLARSHSSGANVLTFGAGSRLTVL.

This chain uses TRBV28 with TRBJ1-1, with D possibly being TRBD1 (5 bases). Germline values: CDR1 MDHEN, CDR2 SYDVKM. The CDR3 spans 14 residues. V was pared by 5 bases and J by 6 bases, with 16 bases between. Here the CDR3 DNA reads TGTGCCAGCAGTCTCTATAGGGGTTTCGCTGAAGCTTTCTTT. Encoded protein: CASSLYRGFAEAFF.

The rearrangement uses TRBV28 and TRBJ1-1, with D perhaps TRBD1 (5 bases). Germline V gives CDR1 MDHEN, CDR2 SYDVKM. The CDR3 consists of 15 residues. V dropped 7 bases and J dropped 1 base, with 16 bases sitting between them. The CDR3 DNA is TGTGCCAGCATCCCCGGGGGGTTCGCGAACACTGAAGCTTTCTTT. Its translation: CASIPGGFANTEAFF.

The rearrangement joins TRBV30 to TRBJ2-1; D could derive from TRBD1 or TRBD2 (5 bases each). There are 14 residues in the CDR3. V was cut by 2 bases and J by 10 bases, with 18 bases left in between. Germline values: CDR1 GTSNPN, CDR2 SVGIG (reference sequence). The CDR3 reads CAWSNPGGWGEQFF. The CDR3 DNA reads TGTGCCTGGAGTAATCCGGGTGGATGGGGGGAGCAGTTCTTC.

The gene calls are TRBV7-3 and TRBJ1-2; D is unresolved. CDR1 and CDR2 from the germline V gene are SGHTA and FQGTGA. CDR3 length equals 12 residues. V gave up 4 bases and J gave up 7 bases, with 10 bases separating them. CDR3 in DNA: TGTGCCAGCAGCTCCGAAGGAGGTGGCTACACCTTC. Residues: CASSSEGGGYTF.

This chain links TRBV9 with TRBJ1-4; possible D gene TRBD1, 6 bases. The CDR3 runs to 14 residues. Germline V gene lookup returns CDR1 SGDLS and CDR2 YYNGEE. V was shortened by 5 bases and J by 5 bases, with 13 bases between the two germline ends. In nucleotides, the CDR3 is TGTGCCAGCAGTACAGGGAGGGCGAATGAAAAACTGTTTTTT. It encodes CASSTGRANEKLFF.

V and J are TRBV25-1 and TRBJ2-2; 7 positions match TRBD2. Germline V gene data show CDR1 as MGHDK and CDR2 as SYGVNS. V dropped 4 bases and J dropped 6; count of bases not matched to a gene: 5. The CDR3 is made up of 14 amino acids. The CDR3 here is CASSGRDYPGELFF. The CDR3 DNA follows: TGTGCCAGCAGTGGCCGGGACTATCCCGGGGAGCTGTTTTTT.

This chain joins TRBV7-3 and TRBJ2-5; 7 positions match TRBD1. Per germline, CDR1 SGHTA and CDR2 FQGTGA. The CDR3 extends over 14 amino acids. Losses at the gene ends were 3 bases for V and 5 bases for J; bases not matched to a gene: 6. CDR3 in amino acids: CASSLLGQRETQYF. The CDR3 bases are TGTGCCAGCAGCTTGCTGGGACAGCGGGAGACCCAGTACTTC.

DNA of the CDR3: TGCGCCAGCAGCCAGACAGGGGGTAAAGAGACCCAGTACTTC. It is translated as CASSQTGGKETQYF. This rearrangement joins TRBV10-1 to TRBJ2-5; the match to TRBD1 covers 9 bases. CDR1 and CDR2 (germline): WNHNN, SYGVQD (reference sequence). With 6 bases clipped from V and 3 bases from J, the junction kept 5 bases outside the gene matches. The CDR3 covers 14 residues.

Comments on this clone: Other DNA sequences in the same sample also yield this CDR3. The chain recombines TRBV6-1 with TRBJ1-3; D unresolved. V shed 2 bases and J shed 2 bases, with 4 bases lying between them. Germline lookup yields CDR1 MNHNS and CDR2 SASEGT. This CDR3 has 13 amino acids. CDR3 bases: TGTGCCAGCAGTGAATCGCCTGGAAACACCATATATTTT. It translates to CASSESPGNTIYF.

As concerns this clone: This specimen includes other DNA sequences encoding the same CDR3. This chain links TRBV5-1 with TRBJ2-2, with TRBD1 as a possible D gene (6 bases). CDR1 is SGHRS, CDR2 YFSETQ, per germline. The CDR3 is made up of 15 amino acids. V gave up 4 bases and J gave up 2 bases, with 12 bases separating them. CDR3 DNA: TGCGCCAGCAGCCCGGGACAAGCAAACACCGGGGAGCTGTTTTTT. Translation: CASSPGQANTGELFF.